This is a list of T cell receptor beta chains from one sample in a study of identical twins. Using its own MiXCR run on the 5' RACE reads, TCRdb lists one record per CDR3 protein. The sample yields roughly 720,000 distinct CDR3 sequences, 15% to 20% seen once. These data were also reused for a study on T cells expressing NK-cell markers.

The sequenced sample consisted of PBMCs. The receptor set was obtained from a woman aged 18-30 years in good health. The CDR3 runs from the conserved cysteine through the conserved F or W. The D gene is left open where the match is weak. Not all rows give a size; the values are once, few, many and, for expanded clones, a class.

abundance	j_gene	d_gene	v_gene	CDR3nt	CDR3aa
.	TRBJ2-5	.	TRBV18	TGTGCCAGCTCACCATTAGGGATACGGCAGAAAGAGACCCAGTACTTC	CASSPLGIRQKETQYF
few	TRBJ2-7	TRBD2	TRBV6-4	TGTGCCAGCAGCTACACTACTAGCGGGGGGCCCTACGAGCAGTACTTC	CASSYTTSGGPYEQYF
.	TRBJ2-5	TRBD2	TRBV14	TGTGCCAGCAGCAAGGTCCAGCGGGGTAGGGAAGAGACCCAGTACTTC	CASSKVQRGREETQYF
.	TRBJ2-1	.	TRBV2	TGTGCCAGCAGTGAAGGCCGTACCCTTTTGGGTGAGCAGTTCTTC	CASSEGRTLLGEQFF
once	TRBJ2-7	.	TRBV12-3/TRBV12-4	TGTGCCAGCGGCCAGGCTCCCTATGAGCAGTACTTC	CASGQAPYEQYF
few	TRBJ2-1	.	TRBV11-2	TGTGCCAGCAGCCGCGATGAATTGGGACCCTCCTACAATGAGCAGTTCTTC	CASSRDELGPSYNEQFF
.	TRBJ1-1	.	TRBV29-1	TGCAGCGCTTTTAGCTTGGCTGAAGCTTTCTTT	CSAFSLAEAFF
few	TRBJ2-1	.	TRBV21-1	TGTGCCAGCAGCAAACTAACTAGCGGGAGGGCCCGATCATACAATGAGCAGTTCTTC	CASSKLTSGRARSYNEQFF
many	TRBJ1-1	TRBD1	TRBV6-1	TGCGCCAGTCGAACAGGGGTAAACACTGAAGCTTTCTTT	CASRTGVNTEAFF
.	TRBJ2-7	.	TRBV5-1	TGCGCCAGCAGCTTGCATCGGGACGCGGGATTCTACGAGCAGTACTTC	CASSLHRDAGFYEQYF
.	TRBJ1-6	.	TRBV5-1	TGCGCCAGCAGCTTGTCCCCGGCCGGAGTCTCCTATAATTCACCCCTCCACTTT	CASSLSPAGVSYNSPLHF
.	TRBJ2-5	TRBD1	TRBV27	TGTGCCAGCAGTTTCCGGGGACAGGATTGGCAGACCCAGTACTTC	CASSFRGQDWQTQYF
.	TRBJ2-1	TRBD2	TRBV12-5	TGTGCTAGTGGTCCAAGCGGGGTACTTAGTAATGAGCAGTTCTTC	CASGPSGVLSNEQFF
.	TRBJ2-3	.	TRBV7-3	TGTGCCAGCAGCCAAATTCCCCCGGGGGATACGCAGTATTTT	CASSQIPPGDTQYF